One sample yielded the 9 T cell receptor beta chains listed below, sequenced in a study of blood T cell repertoires in COVID-19. Sequenced by immunoSEQ multiplex PCR; TCRdb stores in-frame clones only, minus some. This sample carries 310,000 or so clones, approximately 84% of them seen once, and the ten largest clones take 10%. Sequences were obtained from PBMCs or T cells enriched from blood (not recorded which). The receptors come from a woman between 18 and 29 years old who had recovered from COVID-19.

The genes are TRBV2 and TRBJ2-7; 8 nucleotides agree with TRBD1. The junction had 9 bases not matched to a gene; V was cut back by 5 bases and J by 6 bases. The germline gives CDR1 SNHLY, CDR2 FYNNEI. The CDR3 totals 14 residues. The CDR3 protein is CASSPGQGVSEQYF. DNA of the CDR3: TGTGCCAGCAGTCCTGGACAGGGCGTAAGCGAGCAGTACTTC.

V gene TRBV6-5 combines with J gene TRBJ1-3; D gene uncertain. CDR1 and CDR2 (germline): MNHEY, SVGAGI. The germline V and J ends were trimmed by 5 bases and 9 bases, with 11 bases remaining between them. The CDR3 is 12 amino acids. The CDR3 nucleotides read TGTGCCAGCAGTCCCGAGACTCGCACCATATATTTT. This gives the protein CASSPETRTIYF.

Points on this clone: Other DNA sequences in this sample translate to the same CDR3. The chain recombines TRBV7-9 with TRBJ2-2; the match to TRBD2 covers 7 bases. The CDR3 extends over 15 amino acids. V dropped 1 base and J dropped 5; count of bases not matched to a gene: 4. CDR1 and CDR2 from the germline V gene are SEHNR and FQNEAQ (reference sequence). The CDR3 nucleotides are TGTGCCAGCAGCTTAGGACTAGCTGGTACCGGGGAGCTGTTTTTT. Residues: CASSLGLAGTGELFF. Variable domain in full (rest from reference TRBV7-9 and TRBJ2-2): DTGVSQNPRHKITKRGQNVTFRCDPISEHNRLYWYRQTLGQGPEFLTYFQNEAQLEKSRLLSDRFSAERPKGSFSTLEIQRTEQGDSAMYLCASSLGLAGTGELFFGEGSRLTVL.

This clone was observed a single time. This chain joins TRBV19 and TRBJ1-2; a weak D match, TRBD1 (5 bases). CDR3 length: 15 amino acids. The germline CDR1 and CDR2 sequences are LNHDA and SQIVND (reference sequence). V dropped 10 bases and J dropped 3 bases, with 21 bases sitting between them. The DNA of the CDR3 is TGTGCCACCCGGAGGGACGGCGGAGACCACTATGGCTACACCTTC. Amino acid sequence: CATRRDGGDHYGYTF.

The rearrangement links TRBV6-5 to TRBJ1-1; D gene ambiguous. Trimming stripped 4 bases from V and 4 bases from J, with 4 bases between. This CDR3 region has 11 residues. Germline CDR1 is MNHEY and CDR2 is SVGAGI. The CDR3 is CASSSVTEAFF. The CDR3, as DNA: TGTGCCAGCAGTTCCGTCACTGAAGCTTTCTTT.

The count of this clone is one. CDR3 residues: CASSLPGLRESNQPQHF. DNA for the CDR3: TGTGCCAGCAGTTTACCCGGGTTGAGAGAGAGCAATCAGCCCCAGCATTTT. V usage is TRBV28 and J usage is TRBJ1-5, with D unclear. The V end was cut by 2 bases, the J end by 1 base, with 15 bases between. The germline V gene has CDR1 MDHEN and CDR2 SYDVKM. The CDR3 loop spans 17 amino acids.

V and J are TRBV7-9 and TRBJ1-2; 10 positions agree with TRBD1. Germline V gene data show CDR1 as SEHNR and CDR2 as FQNEAQ (reference sequence). V lost 3 bases to trimming and J lost 3 bases; unmatched junction nucleotides: 1. The CDR3 has 14 residues. This CDR3 reads CASSFGTGDYGYTF. The CDR3 bases are TGTGCCAGCAGCTTCGGGACAGGGGACTATGGCTACACCTTC.

This clone was counted between two and nine times. The V and J genes are TRBV2 and TRBJ1-5, with D possibly matching TRBD1 (5 bases). Per the germline V gene, CDR1 is SNHLY and CDR2 is FYNNEI. The CDR3 is 14 amino acids. Trimming stripped 5 bases from V and 3 bases from J, with 11 bases between. The CDR3 here is CASSRQIINQPQHF. The CDR3 coding sequence is TGTGCCAGCAGTCGACAGATTATCAATCAGCCCCAGCATTTT. The whole variable domain, filled in from reference TRBV2 and TRBJ1-5, reads EPEVTQTPSHQVTQMGQEVILRCVPISNHLYFYWYRQILGQKVEFLVSFYNNEISEKSEIFDDQFSVERPDGSNFTLKIRSTKLEDSAMYFCASSRQIINQPQHFGDGTRLSIL.

Note on this clone: In the same sample, other DNA sequences code for this CDR3. V usage is TRBV7-6 and J usage is TRBJ1-2, with 10 bases identical to TRBD1. CDR3 length: 14 residues. V was pared by 5 bases and J by 3 bases, with 3 bases of the junction left unmatched. Germline-derived CDR1 and CDR2 are SGHVS and FNYEAQ. In DNA form, the CDR3 reads TGTGCCAGCAGCCCCGGGACAGGGGACTATGGCTACACCTTC. Residues: CASSPGTGDYGYTF.